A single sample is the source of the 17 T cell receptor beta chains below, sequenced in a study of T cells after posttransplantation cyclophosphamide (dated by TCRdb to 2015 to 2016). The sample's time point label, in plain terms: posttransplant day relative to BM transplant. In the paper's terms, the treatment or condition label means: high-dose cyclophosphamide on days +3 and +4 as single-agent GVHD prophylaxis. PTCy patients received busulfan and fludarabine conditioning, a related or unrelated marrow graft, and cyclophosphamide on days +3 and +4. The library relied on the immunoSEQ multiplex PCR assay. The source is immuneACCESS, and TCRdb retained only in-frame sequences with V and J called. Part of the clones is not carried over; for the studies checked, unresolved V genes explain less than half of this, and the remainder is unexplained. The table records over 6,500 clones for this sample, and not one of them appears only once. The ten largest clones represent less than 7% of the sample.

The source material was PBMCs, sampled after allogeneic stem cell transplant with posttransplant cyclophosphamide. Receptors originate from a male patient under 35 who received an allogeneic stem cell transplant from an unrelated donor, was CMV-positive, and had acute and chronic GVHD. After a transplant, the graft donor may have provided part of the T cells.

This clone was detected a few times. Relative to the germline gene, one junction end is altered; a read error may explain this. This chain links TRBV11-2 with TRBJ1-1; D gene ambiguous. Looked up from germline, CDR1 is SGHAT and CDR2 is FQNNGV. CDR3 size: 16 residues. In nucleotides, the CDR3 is TGTGTCAGCAGCTTAATCGGCGGAGGGCAGGTCACTGAAGCTTTCTTT. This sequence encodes CVSSLIGGGQVTEAFF.

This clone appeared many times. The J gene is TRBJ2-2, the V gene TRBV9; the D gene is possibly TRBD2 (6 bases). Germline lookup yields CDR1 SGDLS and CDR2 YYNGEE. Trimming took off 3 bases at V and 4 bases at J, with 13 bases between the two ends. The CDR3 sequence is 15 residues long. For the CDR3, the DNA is TGTGCCAGCAGCGGCCGGGACTCGAGCACCGGGGAGCTGTTTTTT. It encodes CASSGRDSSTGELFF.

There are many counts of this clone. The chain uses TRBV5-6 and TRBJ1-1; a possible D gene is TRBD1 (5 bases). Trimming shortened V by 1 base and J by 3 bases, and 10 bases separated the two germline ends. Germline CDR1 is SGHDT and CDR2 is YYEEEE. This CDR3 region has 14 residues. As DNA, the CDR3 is TGTGCCAGCAGCTTGAGGGGCTGGGACACTGAAGCTTTCTTT. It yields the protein CASSLRGWDTEAFF.

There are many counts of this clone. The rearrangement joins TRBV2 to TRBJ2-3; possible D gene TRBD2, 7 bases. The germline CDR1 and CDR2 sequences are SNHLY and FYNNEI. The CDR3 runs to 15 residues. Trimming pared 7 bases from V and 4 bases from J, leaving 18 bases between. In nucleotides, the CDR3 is TGTGCCAGCAAGGTGGGCGGGGGCCCGCCAGATACGCAGTATTTT. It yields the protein CASKVGGGPPDTQYF.

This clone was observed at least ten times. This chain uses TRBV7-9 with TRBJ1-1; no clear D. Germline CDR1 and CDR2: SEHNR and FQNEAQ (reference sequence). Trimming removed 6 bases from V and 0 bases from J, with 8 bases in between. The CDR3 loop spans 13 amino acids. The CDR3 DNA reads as TGTGCCAGCAGGCGGAGGGTGAACACTGAAGCTTTCTTT. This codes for CASRRRVNTEAFF.

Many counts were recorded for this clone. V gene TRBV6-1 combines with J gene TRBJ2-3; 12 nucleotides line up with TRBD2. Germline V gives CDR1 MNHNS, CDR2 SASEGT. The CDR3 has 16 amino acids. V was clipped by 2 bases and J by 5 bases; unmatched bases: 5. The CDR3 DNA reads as TGTGCCAGCAGTGAATCTAGCGGGGGGGCCGGAGATACGCAGTATTTT. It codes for CASSESSGGAGDTQYF.

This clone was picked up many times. CDR3 loop: CASSEAGTGYEQYV. The CDR3 bases are TGTGCCAGCAGTGAAGCTGGGACAGGCTACGAGCAGTACGTC. The genes are TRBV6-1 and TRBJ2-7; TRBD1 matches at 8 bases. This CDR3 is built from 14 residues. Germline-derived CDR1 and CDR2 are MNHNS and SASEGT. After removal of 0 bases from V and 3 bases from J, the junction contained 1 base not matched to a gene.

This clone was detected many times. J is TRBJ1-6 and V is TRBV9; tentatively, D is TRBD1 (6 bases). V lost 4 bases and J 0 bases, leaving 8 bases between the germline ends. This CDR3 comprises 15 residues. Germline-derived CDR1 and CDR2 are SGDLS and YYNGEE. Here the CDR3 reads CASSPDSSYNSPLHF. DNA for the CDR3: TGTGCCAGCAGCCCGGACAGCTCCTATAATTCACCCCTCCACTTT.

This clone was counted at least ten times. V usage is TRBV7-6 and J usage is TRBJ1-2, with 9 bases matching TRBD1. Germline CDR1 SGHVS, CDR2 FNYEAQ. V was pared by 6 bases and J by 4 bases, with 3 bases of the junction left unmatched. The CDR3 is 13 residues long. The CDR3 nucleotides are TGTGCCAGCAGTCAGACAGGGGGCTATGGCTACACCTTC. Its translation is CASSQTGGYGYTF.

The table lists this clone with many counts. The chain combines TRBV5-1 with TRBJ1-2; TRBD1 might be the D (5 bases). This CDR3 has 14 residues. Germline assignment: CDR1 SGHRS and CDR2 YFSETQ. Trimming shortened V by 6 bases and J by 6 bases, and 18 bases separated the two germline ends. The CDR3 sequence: CASKHYSQGHGYTF. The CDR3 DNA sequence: TGCGCCAGCAAACACTATTCTCAGGGCCATGGCTACACCTTC. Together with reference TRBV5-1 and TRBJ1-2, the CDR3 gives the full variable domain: KAGVTQTPRYLIKTRGQQVTLSCSPISGHRSVSWYQQTPGQGLQFLFEYFSETQRNKGNFPGRFSGRQFSNSRSEMNVSTLELGDSALYLCASKHYSQGHGYTFGSGTRLTVV.

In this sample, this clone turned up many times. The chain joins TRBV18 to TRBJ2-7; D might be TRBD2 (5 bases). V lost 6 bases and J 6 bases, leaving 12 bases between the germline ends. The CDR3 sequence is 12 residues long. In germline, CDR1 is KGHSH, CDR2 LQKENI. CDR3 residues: CASSPSGSEQYV. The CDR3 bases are TGTGCCAGCTCCCCGTCTGGGAGCGAGCAGTACGTC.

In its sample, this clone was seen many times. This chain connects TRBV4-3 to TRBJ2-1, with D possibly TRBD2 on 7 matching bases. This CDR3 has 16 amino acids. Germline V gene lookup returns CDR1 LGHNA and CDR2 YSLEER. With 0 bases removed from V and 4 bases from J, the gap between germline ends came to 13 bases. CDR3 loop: CASSQEAGARYNEQFF. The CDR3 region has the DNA TGCGCCAGCAGCCAAGAGGCGGGGGCGCGTTACAATGAGCAGTTCTTC.

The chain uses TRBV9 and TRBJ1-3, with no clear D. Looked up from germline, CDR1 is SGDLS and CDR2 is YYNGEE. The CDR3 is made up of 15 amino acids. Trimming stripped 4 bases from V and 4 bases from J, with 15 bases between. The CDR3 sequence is CASSRLLTGGNTIYF. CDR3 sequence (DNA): TGTGCCAGCAGCCGACTACTAACGGGGGGAAACACCATATATTTT.

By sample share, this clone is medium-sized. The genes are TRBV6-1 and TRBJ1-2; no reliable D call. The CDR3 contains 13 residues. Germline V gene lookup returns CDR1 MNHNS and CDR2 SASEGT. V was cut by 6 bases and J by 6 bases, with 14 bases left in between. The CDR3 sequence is CASSLQGADGYTF. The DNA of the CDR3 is TGTGCCAGCAGCCTCCAAGGAGCAGATGGCTACACCTTC.

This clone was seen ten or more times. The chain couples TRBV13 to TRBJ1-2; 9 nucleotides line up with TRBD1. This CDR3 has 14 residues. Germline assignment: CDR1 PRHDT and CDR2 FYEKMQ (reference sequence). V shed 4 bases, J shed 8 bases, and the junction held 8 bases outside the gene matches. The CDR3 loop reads CASSSGQGQGGYTF. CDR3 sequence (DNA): TGTGCCAGCAGCTCTGGACAGGGACAGGGAGGCTACACCTTC.

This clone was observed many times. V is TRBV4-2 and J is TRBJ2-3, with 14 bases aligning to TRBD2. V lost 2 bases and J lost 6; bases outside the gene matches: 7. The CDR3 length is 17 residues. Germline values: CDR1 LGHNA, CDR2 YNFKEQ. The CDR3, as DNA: TGTGCCAGCAGCCAACCGCGGACTAGCGGGGGGTCGGATACGCAGTATTTT. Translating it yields CASSQPRTSGGSDTQYF.

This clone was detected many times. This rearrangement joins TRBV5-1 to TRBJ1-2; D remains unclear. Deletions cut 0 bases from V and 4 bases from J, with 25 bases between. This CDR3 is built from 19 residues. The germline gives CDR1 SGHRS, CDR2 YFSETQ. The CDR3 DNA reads TGCGCCAGCAGCTTGGATCTCGGTGGCAGGATGAAGAAAATCTATGGCTACACCTTC. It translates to CASSLDLGGRMKKIYGYTF. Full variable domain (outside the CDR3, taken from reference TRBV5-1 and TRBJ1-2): KAGVTQTPRYLIKTRGQQVTLSCSPISGHRSVSWYQQTPGQGLQFLFEYFSETQRNKGNFPGRFSGRQFSNSRSEMNVSTLELGDSALYLCASSLDLGGRMKKIYGYTFGSGTRLTVV.